Following are 6 T cell receptor beta chains from one sample sequenced in a study of Tregs in tolerant kidney transplant recipients. Measured with immunoSEQ multiplex PCR; TCRdb has only the in-frame clones, and not every one. Of 60,000 to 95,000 clones in the sample, 98% were seen once. Specimen: CD4+ T cells from blood, collected before the transplant. The source of these receptors is a human donor who received a combined kidney and bone marrow transplant.

This sequence joins TRBV5-1 and TRBJ2-1, with TRBD1 matching over 8 bases. The V segment lost 0 bases and the J segment 7 bases; nucleotides outside the gene matches: 18. Germline V lookup: CDR1 SGHRS, CDR2 YFSETQ. The length of the CDR3 is 19 residues. CDR3 DNA sequence: TGCGCCAGCAGCTTGGCCTCCGGGACAGGTTTTTTTCGCCGAAATGAGCAGTTCTTC. It encodes CASSLASGTGFFRRNEQFF.

Comment on this clone: At one boundary the junction diverges from the germline segment, which might be a read error. The V call is TRBV7-9, the J call TRBJ2-2, with a weak D call TRBD2 (7 bases). Germline V gene data show CDR1 as SEHNR and CDR2 as FQNEAQ (reference sequence). This CDR3 spans 17 amino acids. In DNA form, the CDR3 reads TGTGCCAGCAGCCACAAAGGGGGGGGCCCGAACAACGGGGAGCTGTTTTTT. Protein product: CASSHKGGGPNNGELFF.

The V and J genes are TRBV5-1 and TRBJ2-5; weak D call: TRBD2 (8 bases). CDR1 and CDR2 (germline): SGHRS, YFSETQ. The CDR3 is 18 residues long. V gave up 0 bases and J gave up 2 bases, with 20 bases separating them. DNA of the CDR3: TGCGCCAGCAGCTTGGTCCGGGAGGGGGCGGACGCACAAGAGACCCAGTACTTC. Protein: CASSLVREGADAQETQYF.

The chain carries TRBV18 and TRBJ2-6; D unclear. V dropped 3 bases and J dropped 4 bases, with 4 bases sitting between them. The CDR3 contains 13 residues. Germline V gene lookup returns CDR1 KGHSH and CDR2 LQKENI. The CDR3 nucleotides are TGTGCCAGCTCACCTCTGGGGGCCAACGTCCTGACTTTC. This sequence encodes CASSPLGANVLTF.

This clone was observed once. The chain is built from TRBV29-1 and TRBJ1-1; perhaps TRBD1 as D (6 bases). Trimming took 6 bases from V and 6 from J, leaving 17 bases between them. The CDR3 consists of 13 residues. In germline, CDR1 is SQVTM, CDR2 ANQGSEA. CDR3 sequence reads: CSVDPRGWAEAFF. The CDR3 nucleotides read TGCAGCGTCGACCCCAGGGGATGGGCTGAAGCTTTCTTT.

The V call is TRBV5-4, the J call TRBJ2-5; 9 positions agree with TRBD2. Germline V lookup: CDR1 SGHNT, CDR2 YYREEE (reference sequence). The CDR3 extends over 14 amino acids. The V segment lost 2 bases and the J segment 5 bases; nucleotides outside the gene matches: 4. The DNA of the CDR3 is TGTGCCAGCAGCTTCCTAGCGGGAAGTGAGACCCAGTACTTC. Translating it yields CASSFLAGSETQYF.